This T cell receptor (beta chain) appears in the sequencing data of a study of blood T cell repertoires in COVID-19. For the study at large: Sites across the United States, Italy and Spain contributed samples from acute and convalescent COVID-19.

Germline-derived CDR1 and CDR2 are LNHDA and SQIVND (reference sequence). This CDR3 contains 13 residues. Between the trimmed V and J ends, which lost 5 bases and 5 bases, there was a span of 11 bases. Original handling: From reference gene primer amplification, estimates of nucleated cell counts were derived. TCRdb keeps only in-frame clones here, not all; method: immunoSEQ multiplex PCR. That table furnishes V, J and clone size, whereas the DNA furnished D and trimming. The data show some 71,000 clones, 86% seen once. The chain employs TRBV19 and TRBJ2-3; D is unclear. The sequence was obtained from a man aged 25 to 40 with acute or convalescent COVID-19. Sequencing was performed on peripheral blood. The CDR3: CASSLYPKDTQYF. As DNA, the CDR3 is TGTGCCAGTAGTCTCTACCCAAAAGATACGCAGTATTTT.